Listed here is a single T cell receptor beta chain. As yet, its antigen is unknown. This record comes from a study of molecular identifiers for immune sequencing clone quantification. Study at large: In the replicates, RNA derived from 20,000 or 100,000 naive CD8 cells was divided into five parts, and four were sequenced.

Library preparation followed earlier protocols using designated TCR primers. TCRdb re-called the PCR reads through MiXCR, storing one row per CDR3 protein. This sample carries about 640,000 distinct CDR3 sequences, just under 20% of them seen once, and the ten largest clones take roughly 0.85%. Libraries for naive CD8 T cells, which were made from about 19,000 to 1,100,000 sorted cells, drew on 10%, 30% or 50% of the RNA. There are 14 residues in the CDR3. The V and J ends lost 0 bases and 1 base respectively, with 9 bases between them. Germline CDR1 and CDR2: GTSNPN and SVGIG (reference sequence). Broader study findings: Spiked Jurkat TCR RNA equal to one cell could reportedly be picked out among approximately 980,000 naive cells.

This chain joins TRBV30 and TRBJ2-5; D is undetermined. The sequence was obtained from a human donor in good health. Some libraries in this study had Jurkat cell RNA spiked in. Sequencing used naive CD8+ T cells from blood, with Jurkat cell RNA spiked in. Subset denoted: FACS-sorted CD8+CD4-CCR7+CD45RA+ naive T cells. The CDR3: CAWSVHSRQETQYF. CDR3 sequence (DNA): TGTGCCTGGAGTGTTCACAGCCGCCAAGAGACCCAGTACTTC.